This T cell receptor (beta chain) was found in a study of shared clonotypes between healthy human individuals. Broader study findings: The study's rarefaction showed incomplete sorted-subset sequencing despite large depth. Naive subsets typically showed greater estimated richness than memory subsets. It was only blood that was sampled, and tissue repertoires likely differ.

Remarks on this clone: Its antigen remains unidentified. One end of the junction fails to match germline, which may point to a read error.

The germline V gene has CDR1 SGHVS and CDR2 FQNEAQ. This CDR3 has 12 amino acids. Study processing details: ImmunoSEQ junction-only sequences lacked quality scores, so their filtering differed. Sequenced by immunoSEQ multiplex PCR; TCRdb stores in-frame clones only, minus some. That table furnishes V, J and clone size, whereas the DNA furnished D and trimming. Counted here are some 2.1 million clones, 90% to 95% occurring once; the ten biggest clones make up 1.5% to 2%. CD45RO-negative CD8 cells positively selected for CCR7 made up the naive population, which excluded terminally differentiated effector memory CD45RA+ cells.

The sample taken for sequencing was naive CD8+ T cells from PBMCs. The rearrangement joins TRBV7-8 to TRBJ2-7; D unresolved. The receptor was isolated from a man in his late teens or twenties in good health. Some clones in this sample may be carry-over from other donors' samples. CDR3 sequence: CASSPLSSEQYF. CDR3 nucleotide sequence: TGTGCCAGCAGCCCACTCTCCTCCGAGCAGTACTTC. The full variable domain, rest sourced from reference TRBV7-8 and TRBJ2-7, is GAGVSQSPRYKVAKRGQDVALRCDPISGHVSLFWYQQALGQGPEFLTYFQNEAQLDKSGLPSDRFFAERPEGSVSTLKIQRTQQEDSAVYLCASSPLSSEQYFGPGTRLTVT.